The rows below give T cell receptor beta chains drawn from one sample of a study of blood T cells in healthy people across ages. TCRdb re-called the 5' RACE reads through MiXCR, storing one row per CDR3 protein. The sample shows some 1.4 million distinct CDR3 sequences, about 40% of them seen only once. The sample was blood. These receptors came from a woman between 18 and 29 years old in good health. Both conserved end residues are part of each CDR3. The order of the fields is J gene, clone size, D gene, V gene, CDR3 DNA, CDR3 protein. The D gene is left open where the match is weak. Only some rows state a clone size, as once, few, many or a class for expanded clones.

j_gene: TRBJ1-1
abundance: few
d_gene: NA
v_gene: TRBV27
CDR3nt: TGTGCCAGCAGTTTATCGATCATGGCAGAAGAAGCTTTCTTT
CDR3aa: CASSLSIMAEEAFF

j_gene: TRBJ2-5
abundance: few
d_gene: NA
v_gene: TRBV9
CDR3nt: TGTGCCAGCAGCGTGGGGGCGGTCCAAGAGACCCAGTACTTC
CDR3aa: CASSVGAVQETQYF

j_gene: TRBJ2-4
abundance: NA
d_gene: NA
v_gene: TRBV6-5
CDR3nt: TGTGCCAGCAGCTTTTCTACAGCCTTTGGGGATCAGCAGTACTTC
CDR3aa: CASSFSTAFGDQQYF

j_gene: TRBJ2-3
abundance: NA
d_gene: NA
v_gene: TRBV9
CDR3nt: TGTGCCAGCAGCCCCCAGGTTCTAGGTTCTCTTCACACAGATACGCAGTATTTT
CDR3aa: CASSPQVLGSLHTDTQYF

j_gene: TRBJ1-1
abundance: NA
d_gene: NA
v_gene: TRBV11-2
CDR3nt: TGTGCCAGCAGCCTGAGTATGGGTTTCCCTATGAACACTGAAGCTTTCTTT
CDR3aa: CASSLSMGFPMNTEAFF

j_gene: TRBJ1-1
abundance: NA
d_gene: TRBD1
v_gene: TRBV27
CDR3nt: TGTGCCAGCAGAATCCGCCCCGCAGGGGGGAACACTGAAGCTTTCTTT
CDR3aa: CASRIRPAGGNTEAFF

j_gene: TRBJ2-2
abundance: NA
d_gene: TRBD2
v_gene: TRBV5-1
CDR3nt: TGCGCCAGCAGCCGGACTAGCGGGAAAACCGGGGAGCTGTTTTTT
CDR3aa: CASSRTSGKTGELFF

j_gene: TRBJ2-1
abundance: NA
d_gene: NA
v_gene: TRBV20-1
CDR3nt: TGCAGTGTCAACCTACAGGAGCCTAGCAATGAGCAGTTCTTC
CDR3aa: CSVNLQEPSNEQFF

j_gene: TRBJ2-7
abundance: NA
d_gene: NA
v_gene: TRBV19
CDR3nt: TGTGCCAGTAGTATAGATAAGACAGTATACTACGAGCAGTACTTC
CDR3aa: CASSIDKTVYYEQYF

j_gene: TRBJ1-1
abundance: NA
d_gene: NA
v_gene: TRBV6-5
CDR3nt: TGTGCCAGCACTAACAGGGTTGGTGAAGCTTTCTTT
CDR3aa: CASTNRVGEAFF

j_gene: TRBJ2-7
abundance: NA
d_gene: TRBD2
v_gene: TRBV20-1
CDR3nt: TGCAGTGCTAGAGATCTCCTAGCGGGAGTGTACTTC
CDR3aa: CSARDLLAGVYF

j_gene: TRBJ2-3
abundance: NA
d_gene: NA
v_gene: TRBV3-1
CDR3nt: TGTGCCAGCAGCCAAGATCCTACAGGCACAGATACGCAGTATTTT
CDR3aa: CASSQDPTGTDTQYF

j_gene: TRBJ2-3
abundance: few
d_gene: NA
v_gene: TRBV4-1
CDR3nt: TGCGCCAGCAGCCAAGTTTCACAGGGCACAGATACGCAGTATTTT
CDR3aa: CASSQVSQGTDTQYF

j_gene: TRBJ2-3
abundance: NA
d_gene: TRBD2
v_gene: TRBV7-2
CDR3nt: TGTGCCAGCAGCGTCGCTAGCGGACTACGCACAGATACGCAGTATTTT
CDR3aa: CASSVASGLRTDTQYF

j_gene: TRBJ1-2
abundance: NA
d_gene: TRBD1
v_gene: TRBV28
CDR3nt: TGTGCCAGCAGTTCCAGGGTTCAGGGGGCCTATGGCTACACCTTC
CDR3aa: CASSSRVQGAYGYTF

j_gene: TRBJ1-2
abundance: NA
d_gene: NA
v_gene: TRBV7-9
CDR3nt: TGTGCCAGCAGCTTGCACGACAGCCAAAACTATGGCTACACCTTC
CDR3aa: CASSLHDSQNYGYTF

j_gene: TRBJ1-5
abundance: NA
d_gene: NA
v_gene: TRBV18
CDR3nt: TGTGCCAGCTCACCAGGGGGATTTCAGCCCCAGCATTTT
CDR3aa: CASSPGGFQPQHF

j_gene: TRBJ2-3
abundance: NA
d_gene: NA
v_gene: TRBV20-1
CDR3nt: TGCAGTGCCGGAGGGGGTAACGGCACAGATACGCAGTATTTT
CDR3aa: CSAGGGNGTDTQYF

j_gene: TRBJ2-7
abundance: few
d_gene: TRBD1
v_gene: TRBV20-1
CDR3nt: TGCAGTGCTAGAGATTTTCGACAGGGTGCCGACGAGCAGTACTTC
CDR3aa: CSARDFRQGADEQYF

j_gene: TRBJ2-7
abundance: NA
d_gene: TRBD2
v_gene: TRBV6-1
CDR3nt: TGTGCCAGCAGGAGACTAGCCTACAATGAGCAGTACTTC
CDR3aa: CASRRLAYNEQYF

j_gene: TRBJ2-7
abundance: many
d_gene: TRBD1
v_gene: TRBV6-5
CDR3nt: TGTGCCAGCAGCCCTGACAGGGTCTACGAGCAGTACTTC
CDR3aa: CASSPDRVYEQYF

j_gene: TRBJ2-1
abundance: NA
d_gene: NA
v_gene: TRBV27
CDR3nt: TGTGCCAGCAGTTCCCCCTCGCTCGAGCAGTTCTTC
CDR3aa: CASSSPSLEQFF

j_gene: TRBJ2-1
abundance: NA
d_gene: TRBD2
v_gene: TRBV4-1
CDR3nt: TGCGCCAGCAGCCAAGATGCGGGAGGGAGGGGTGAGCAGTTCTTC
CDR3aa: CASSQDAGGRGEQFF

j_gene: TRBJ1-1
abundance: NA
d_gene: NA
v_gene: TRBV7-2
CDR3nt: TGTGCCAGCAGCTTAGTGGTTATGGACACTGAAGCTTTCTTT
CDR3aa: CASSLVVMDTEAFF

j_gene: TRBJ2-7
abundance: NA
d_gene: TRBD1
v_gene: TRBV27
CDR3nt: TGTGCCAGCAGTCCCTGGGACAGATACTACGAGCAGTACTTC
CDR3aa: CASSPWDRYYEQYF

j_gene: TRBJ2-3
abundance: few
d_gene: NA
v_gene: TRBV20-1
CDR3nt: TGCAGTGCCCTCGGCCGGGATACGCAGTATTTT
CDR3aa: CSALGRDTQYF

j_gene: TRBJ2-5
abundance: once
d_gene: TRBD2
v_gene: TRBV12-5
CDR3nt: TGTGCTAGTGGTTTGGGTAGCGGGGGCCAAGAGACCCAGTACTTC
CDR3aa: CASGLGSGGQETQYF

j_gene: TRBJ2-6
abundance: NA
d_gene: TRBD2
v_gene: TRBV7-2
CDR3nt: TGTGCCAGCAGCATGGCCGGGACTAGCGGGACTGGGGCCAACGTCCTGACTTTC
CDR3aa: CASSMAGTSGTGANVLTF

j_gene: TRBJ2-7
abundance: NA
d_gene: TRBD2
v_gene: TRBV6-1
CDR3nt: TGTGCCAGCACAGAGTCCCACCGTCTAGCGGGAGGCTACGAGCAGTACTTC
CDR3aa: CASTESHRLAGGYEQYF

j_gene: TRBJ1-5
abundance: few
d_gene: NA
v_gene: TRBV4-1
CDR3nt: TGCGCCAGCAGCCAAGCGAGAGATCAGCCCCAGCATTTT
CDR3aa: CASSQARDQPQHF

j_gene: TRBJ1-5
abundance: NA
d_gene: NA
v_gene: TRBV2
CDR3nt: TGTGCCAGCAGTGAAAGGGGGAACAGCAATCAGCCCCAGCATTTT
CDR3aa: CASSERGNSNQPQHF

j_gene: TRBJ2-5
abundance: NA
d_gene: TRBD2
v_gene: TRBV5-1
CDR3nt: TGCGCCAGCAGCTTGGCCAGGCCGGGACTAGCGAGCGGGCAAGAGACCCAGTACTTC
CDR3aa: CASSLARPGLASGQETQYF